This TCR beta chain originates from a study of beta chain features in type 1 diabetes. Trimming shortened V by 8 bases and J by 2 bases, and 16 bases separated the two germline ends. Per the germline V gene, CDR1 is ENHRY and CDR2 is SYGVKD. The CDR3 has 14 residues. This clone was counted between two and nine times. Its antigen is not identified. All of the isolated RNA was reverse transcribed, so expressed TCRB transcripts were sequenced. Deep immunoSEQ sequencing covered naive, central memory and regulatory T cell samples. Libraries were prepared by immunoSEQ multiplex PCR; TCRdb keeps only in-frame clonotypes and omits some of them. The sample has 640,000 or so clones, roughly an eighth seen once. Notes on the study in general: The study found that naive, central memory and Treg TCRB repertoires appeared more similar in patients than in healthy donors. A moderate, significant TCRB CDR3 shortening appeared in type 1 diabetes across four CD4+ subsets.

The TCR comes from a man between 18 and 35 years old with type 1 diabetes. The source material was naive CD4+ T cells from blood. The chain uses TRBV10-3 and TRBJ2-7; D unclear. CDR3 sequence (DNA): TGTGCCATCGCCGATGGGGTAAAAGCCTACGAGCAGTACTTC. Its translation: CAIADGVKAYEQYF.